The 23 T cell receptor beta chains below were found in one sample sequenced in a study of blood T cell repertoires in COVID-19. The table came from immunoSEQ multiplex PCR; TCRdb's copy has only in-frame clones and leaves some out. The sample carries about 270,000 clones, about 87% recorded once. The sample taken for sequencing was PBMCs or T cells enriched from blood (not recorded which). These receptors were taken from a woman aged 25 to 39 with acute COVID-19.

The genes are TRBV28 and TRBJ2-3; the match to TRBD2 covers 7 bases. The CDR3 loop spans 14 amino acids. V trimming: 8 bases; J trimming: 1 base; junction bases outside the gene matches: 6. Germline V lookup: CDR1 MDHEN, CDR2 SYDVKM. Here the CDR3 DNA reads TGTGCCAGCTCCCGGGACTACGGCACAGATACGCAGTATTTT. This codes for CASSRDYGTDTQYF.

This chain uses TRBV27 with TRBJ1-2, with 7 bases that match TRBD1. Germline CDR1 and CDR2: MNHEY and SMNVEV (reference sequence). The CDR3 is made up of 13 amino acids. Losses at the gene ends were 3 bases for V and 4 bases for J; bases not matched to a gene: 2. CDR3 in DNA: TGTGCCAGCAGTTTGAACAGGGGCTATGGCTACACCTTC. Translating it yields CASSLNRGYGYTF.

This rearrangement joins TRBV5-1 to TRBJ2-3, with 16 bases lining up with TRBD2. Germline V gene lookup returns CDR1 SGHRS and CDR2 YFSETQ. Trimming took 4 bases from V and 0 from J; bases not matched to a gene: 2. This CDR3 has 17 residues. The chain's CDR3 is CASSKGLAGGSTDTQYF. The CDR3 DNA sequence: TGCGCCAGCAGCAAGGGACTAGCGGGAGGGAGCACAGATACGCAGTATTTT. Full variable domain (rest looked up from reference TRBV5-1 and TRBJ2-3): KAGVTQTPRYLIKTRGQQVTLSCSPISGHRSVSWYQQTPGQGLQFLFEYFSETQRNKGNFPGRFSGRQFSNSRSEMNVSTLELGDSALYLCASSKGLAGGSTDTQYFGPGTRLTVL.

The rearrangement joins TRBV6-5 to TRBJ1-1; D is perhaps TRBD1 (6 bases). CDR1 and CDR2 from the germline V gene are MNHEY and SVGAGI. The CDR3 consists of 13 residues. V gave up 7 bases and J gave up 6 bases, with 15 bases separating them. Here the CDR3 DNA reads TGTGCCAGCAAACGAACAGGGTTTTCTGAAGCTTTCTTT. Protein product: CASKRTGFSEAFF.

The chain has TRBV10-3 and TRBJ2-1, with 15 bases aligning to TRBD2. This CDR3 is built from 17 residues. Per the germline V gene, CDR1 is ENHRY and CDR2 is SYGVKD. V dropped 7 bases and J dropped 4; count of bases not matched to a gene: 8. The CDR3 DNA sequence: TGTGCCATCACCAATAGAGGGACTAGCGGGGGGTACAATGAGCAGTTCTTC. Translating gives CAITNRGTSGGYNEQFF.

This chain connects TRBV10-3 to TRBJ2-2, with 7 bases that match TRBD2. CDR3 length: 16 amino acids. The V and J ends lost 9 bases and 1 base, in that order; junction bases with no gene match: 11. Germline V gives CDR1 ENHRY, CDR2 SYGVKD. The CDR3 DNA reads TGTGCCATAACAGCCTCGGGAGGAGGGAACACCGGGGAGCTGTTTTTT. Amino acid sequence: CAITASGGGNTGELFF.

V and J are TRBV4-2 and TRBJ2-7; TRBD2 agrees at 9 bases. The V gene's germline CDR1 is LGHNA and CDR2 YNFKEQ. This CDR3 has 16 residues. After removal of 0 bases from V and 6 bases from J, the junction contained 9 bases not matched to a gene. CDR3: CASSQEFSLAGVEQYF. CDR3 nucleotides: TGTGCCAGCAGCCAAGAATTCTCGTTAGCGGGAGTCGAGCAGTACTTC.

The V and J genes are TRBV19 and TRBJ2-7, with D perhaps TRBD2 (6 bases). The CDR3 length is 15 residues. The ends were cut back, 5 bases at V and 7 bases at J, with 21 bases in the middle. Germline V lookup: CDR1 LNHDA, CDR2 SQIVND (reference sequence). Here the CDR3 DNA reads TGTGCCAGTAGTTCCAGGCTAGCGCGCCTTGGGGAGCAGTACTTC. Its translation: CASSSRLARLGEQYF.

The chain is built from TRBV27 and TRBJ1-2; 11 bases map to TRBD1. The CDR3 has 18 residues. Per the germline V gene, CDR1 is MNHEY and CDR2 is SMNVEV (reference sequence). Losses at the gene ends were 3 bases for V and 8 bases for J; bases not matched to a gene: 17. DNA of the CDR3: TGTGCCAGCAGTTTTTTGGGGATCGGGGGACAGGGGGGGCGAGGCTACACCTTC. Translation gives CASSFLGIGGQGGRGYTF.

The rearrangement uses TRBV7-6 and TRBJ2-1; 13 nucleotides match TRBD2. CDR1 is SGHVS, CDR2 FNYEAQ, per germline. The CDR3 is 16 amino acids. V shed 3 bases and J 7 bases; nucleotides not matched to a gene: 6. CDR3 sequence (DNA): TGTGCCAGCAGCTTCTACGGGACTAGCGGGGAGAATGAGCAGTTCTTC. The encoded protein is CASSFYGTSGENEQFF.

The CDR3 nucleotides read TGCAGCGTTGATCAGGGGCAGGTGGACTATGGCTACACCTTC. Protein sequence: CSVDQGQVDYGYTF. The genes are TRBV29-1 and TRBJ1-2, with a weak D call TRBD1 (6 bases). Trimming stripped 3 bases from V and 3 bases from J, with 14 bases between. The V gene's germline CDR1 is SQVTM and CDR2 ANQGSEA. The CDR3 runs to 14 residues.

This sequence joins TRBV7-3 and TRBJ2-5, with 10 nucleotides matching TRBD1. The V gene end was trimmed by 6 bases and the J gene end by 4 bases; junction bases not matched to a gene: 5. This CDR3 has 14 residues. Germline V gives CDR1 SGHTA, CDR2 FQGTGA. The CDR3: CASRTGGSGETQYF. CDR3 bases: TGTGCCAGCAGGACAGGGGGCTCGGGAGAGACCCAGTACTTC.

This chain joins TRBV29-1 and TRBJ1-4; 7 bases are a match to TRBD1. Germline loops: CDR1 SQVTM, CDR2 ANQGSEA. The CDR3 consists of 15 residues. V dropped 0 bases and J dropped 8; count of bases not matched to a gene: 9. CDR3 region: CSVEDETGYPEKLFF. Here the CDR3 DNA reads TGCAGCGTTGAAGACGAGACAGGGTATCCCGAAAAACTGTTTTTT.

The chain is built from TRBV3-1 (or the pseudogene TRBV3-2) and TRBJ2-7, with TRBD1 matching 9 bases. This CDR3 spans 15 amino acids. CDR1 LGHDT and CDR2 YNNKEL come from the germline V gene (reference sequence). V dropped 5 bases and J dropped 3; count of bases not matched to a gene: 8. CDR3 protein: CASSFPGTGRYEQYF. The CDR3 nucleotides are TGTGCCAGCAGCTTTCCCGGGACAGGGCGCTACGAGCAGTACTTC.

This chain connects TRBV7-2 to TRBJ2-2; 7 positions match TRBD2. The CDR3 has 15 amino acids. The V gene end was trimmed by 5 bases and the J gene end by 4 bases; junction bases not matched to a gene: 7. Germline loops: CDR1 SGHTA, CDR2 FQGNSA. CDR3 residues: CASSLRDYPTGELFF. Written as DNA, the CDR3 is TGTGCCAGCAGCCTAAGGGACTACCCCACCGGGGAGCTGTTTTTT. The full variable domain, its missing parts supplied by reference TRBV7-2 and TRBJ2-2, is GAGVSQSPSNKVTEKGKDVELRCDPISGHTALYWYRQSLGQGLEFLIYFQGNSAPDKSGLPSDRFSAERTGGSVSTLTIQRTQQEDSAVYLCASSLRDYPTGELFFGEGSRLTVL.

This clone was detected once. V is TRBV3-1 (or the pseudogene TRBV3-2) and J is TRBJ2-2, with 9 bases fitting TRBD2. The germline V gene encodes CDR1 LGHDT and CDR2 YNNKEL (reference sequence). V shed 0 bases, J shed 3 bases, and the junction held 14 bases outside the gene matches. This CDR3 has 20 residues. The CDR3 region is CASSQDLMLAGYLDTGELFF. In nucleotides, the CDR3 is TGTGCCAGCAGCCAAGATCTTATGCTAGCGGGATATCTGGACACCGGGGAGCTGTTTTTT.

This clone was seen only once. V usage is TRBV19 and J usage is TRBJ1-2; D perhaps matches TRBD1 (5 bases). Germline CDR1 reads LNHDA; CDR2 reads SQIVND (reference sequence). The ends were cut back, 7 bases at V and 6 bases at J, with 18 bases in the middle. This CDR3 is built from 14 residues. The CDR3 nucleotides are TGTGCCAGTACCCAGGGAGGAGACTTGCATGGCTACACCTTC. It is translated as CASTQGGDLHGYTF.

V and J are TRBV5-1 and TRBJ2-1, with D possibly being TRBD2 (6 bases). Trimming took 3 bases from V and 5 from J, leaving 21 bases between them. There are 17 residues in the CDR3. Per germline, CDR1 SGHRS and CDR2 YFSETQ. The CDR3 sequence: CASSSTGTQIINNEQFF. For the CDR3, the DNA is TGCGCCAGCAGCTCGACCGGGACTCAGATAATAAACAATGAGCAGTTCTTC.

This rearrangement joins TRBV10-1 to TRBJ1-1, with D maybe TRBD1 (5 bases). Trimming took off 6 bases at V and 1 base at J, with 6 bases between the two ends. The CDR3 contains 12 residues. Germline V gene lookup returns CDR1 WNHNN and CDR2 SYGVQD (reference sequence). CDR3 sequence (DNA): TGCGCCAGCAGGGACACGAACACTGAAGCTTTCTTT. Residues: CASRDTNTEAFF.

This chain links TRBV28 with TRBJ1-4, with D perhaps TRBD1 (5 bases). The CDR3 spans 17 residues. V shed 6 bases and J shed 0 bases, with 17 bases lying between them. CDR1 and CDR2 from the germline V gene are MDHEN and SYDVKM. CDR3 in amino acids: CASRRVGAYATNEKLFF. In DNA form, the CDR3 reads TGTGCCAGCAGGAGAGTAGGGGCCTATGCAACTAATGAAAAACTGTTTTTT.

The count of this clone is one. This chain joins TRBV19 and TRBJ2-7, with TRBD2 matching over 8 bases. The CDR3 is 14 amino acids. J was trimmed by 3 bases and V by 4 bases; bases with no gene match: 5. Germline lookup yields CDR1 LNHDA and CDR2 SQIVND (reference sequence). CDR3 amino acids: CASSTRTSFYEQYF. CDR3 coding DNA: TGTGCCAGTAGTACTCGGACTAGCTTCTACGAGCAGTACTTC.

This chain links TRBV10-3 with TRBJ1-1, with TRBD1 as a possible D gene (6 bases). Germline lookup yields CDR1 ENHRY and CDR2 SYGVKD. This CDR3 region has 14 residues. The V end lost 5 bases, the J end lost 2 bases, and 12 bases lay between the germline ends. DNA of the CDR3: TGTGCCATCAGTCCTGGACAGAGCAACACTGAAGCTTTCTTT. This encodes CAISPGQSNTEAFF.

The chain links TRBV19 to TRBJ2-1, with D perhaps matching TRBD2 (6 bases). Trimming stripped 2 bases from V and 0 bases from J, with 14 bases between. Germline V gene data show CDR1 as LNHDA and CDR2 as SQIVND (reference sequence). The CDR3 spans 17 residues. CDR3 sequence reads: CASSILEGYSSYNEQFF. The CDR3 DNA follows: TGTGCCAGTAGTATACTGGAGGGGTACAGCTCCTACAATGAGCAGTTCTTC.